The subject of this entry is one TCR beta chain. Antigen unknown. This sample stems from a study of cytotoxic CD8 clonotypes in ibrutinib-treated CLL. As for the study in general: Per sample, productive templates averaged 255,043 and productive rearrangements averaged approximately 100,000. Study-wide results and caveats: Public clonotypes, an uncommon group, contracted or remained stable on treatment.

The CDR3 covers 12 residues. The V end lost 5 bases, the J end lost 5 bases, and 7 bases lay between the germline ends. The V gene's germline CDR1 is SEHNR and CDR2 FQNEAQ (reference sequence). TCR beta libraries used about 1.8 micrograms of genomic DNA from cryopreserved PBMCs. TCRdb's copy holds only in-frame clones and misses some; the assay was immunoSEQ multiplex PCR. The sample yields about 24,000 clones, roughly 70% seen once. The specimen was PBMCs, collected after 12 months of ibrutinib treatment. This TCR came from a human donor with chronic lymphocytic leukemia. V usage is TRBV7-9 and J usage is TRBJ2-1; D remains ambiguous. As DNA, the CDR3 is TGTGCCAGCAGCCCCTCAAACAATGAGCAGTTCTTC. Its protein product is CASSPSNNEQFF.